The 11 T cell receptor beta chains in this list originate from one sample, sequenced in a study of shared clonotypes between healthy human individuals. This table comes from immunoSEQ multiplex PCR, and its TCRdb copy is limited to in-frame clones, with some not included. The sample includes some 690,000 clones, 90% of them seen just once. Sequenced material: memory CD8+ T cells from PBMCs. Subset meaning: CD45RO+ cells pooled with CCR7-negative TemRA cells. These receptors were collected from a man aged 18 to 29 in good health. Some clones in this sample may be carry-over from other donors' samples.

J is TRBJ2-7 and V is TRBV28; no clear D gene. The CDR3 runs to 13 residues. Germline V gene lookup returns CDR1 MDHEN and CDR2 SYDVKM. V was shortened by 4 bases and J by 5 bases, with 12 bases between the two germline ends. CDR3 amino acids: CASSSNSGNEQYF. CDR3 sequence (DNA): TGTGCCAGCAGTTCCAACTCCGGCAACGAGCAGTACTTC.

This chain uses TRBV28 with TRBJ2-2, with 8 bases fitting TRBD2. This CDR3 is built from 16 residues. CDR1 and CDR2 from the germline V gene are MDHEN and SYDVKM. V gave up 2 bases and J gave up 1 base; unmatched junction bases: 3. The CDR3 here is CASSLALAENTGELFF. CDR3 nucleotide sequence: TGTGCCAGCAGTTTAGCACTAGCGGAGAACACCGGGGAGCTGTTTTTT.

This sequence joins TRBV27 and TRBJ1-5; D remains ambiguous. Trimming pared 2 bases from V and 7 bases from J, leaving 15 bases between. Germline V CDR1 and CDR2: MNHEY, SMNVEV (reference sequence). This CDR3 contains 15 residues. The CDR3: CASSLNPGVPQPQHF. DNA of the CDR3: TGTGCCAGCAGTTTAAACCCCGGGGTCCCCCAGCCCCAGCATTTT.

The V and J genes are TRBV28 and TRBJ1-5, with D hard to call. This CDR3 has 14 residues. In germline, CDR1 is MDHEN, CDR2 SYDVKM. V lost 3 bases, J lost 5 bases, and 11 bases lay in between. The CDR3 loop is CASSFLIGDQPQHF. The CDR3 DNA reads as TGTGCCAGCAGTTTCTTGATTGGGGATCAGCCCCAGCATTTT.

J is TRBJ2-5 and V is TRBV19; 9 bases agree with TRBD1. The CDR3 consists of 14 residues. V gave up 5 bases and J gave up 5 bases; unmatched junction bases: 6. Per germline, CDR1 LNHDA and CDR2 SQIVND (reference sequence). CDR3 in amino acids: CASSLRDRVETQYF. CDR3 in DNA: TGTGCCAGTAGTCTGAGGGACAGGGTTGAGACCCAGTACTTC.

Of note for this clone: The sample holds other DNA sequences that translate to the same CDR3. This chain joins TRBV19 and TRBJ1-5, with TRBD1 as a possible D gene (6 bases). Germline CDR1 LNHDA, CDR2 SQIVND (reference sequence). The V gene lost 6 bases and the J gene lost 0 bases, with 18 bases spanning the gap. This CDR3 comprises 17 residues. The CDR3 loop is CASRKGGTPYSNQPQHF. CDR3 in DNA: TGTGCCAGTAGGAAAGGGGGGACGCCTTATAGCAATCAGCCCCAGCATTTT. Supplemented by reference TRBV19 and TRBJ1-5, the full variable domain reads DGGITQSPKYLFRKEGQNVTLSCEQNLNHDAMYWYRQDPGQGLRLIYYSQIVNDFQKGDIAEGYSVSREKKESFPLTVTSAQKNPTAFYLCASRKGGTPYSNQPQHFGDGTRLSIL.

This sequence joins TRBV7-9 and TRBJ2-5; D may be TRBD2 (6 bases). Germline V gene lookup returns CDR1 SEHNR and CDR2 FQNEAQ (reference sequence). The CDR3 is 16 residues long. V was trimmed by 5 bases and J by 4 bases, leaving 20 bases between them. The CDR3 region is CASSPSPGTASETQYF. CDR3 sequence (DNA): TGTGCCAGCAGCCCATCTCCCGGGACTGCTTCAGAGACCCAGTACTTC.

This chain connects TRBV7-8 to TRBJ2-5, with D maybe TRBD2 (5 bases). The ends were cut back, 5 bases at V and 2 bases at J, with 18 bases in the middle. CDR3 length: 16 amino acids. Looked up from germline, CDR1 is SGHVS and CDR2 is FQNEAQ. This CDR3 is CASSRRRRAVQETQYF. The DNA of the CDR3 is TGTGCCAGCAGCCGTCGACGCAGAGCGGTTCAAGAGACCCAGTACTTC.

The rearrangement links TRBV9 to TRBJ2-1; D gene uncertain. The CDR3 is 16 residues long. Germline V gene data show CDR1 as SGDLS and CDR2 as YYNGEE. The V end was cut by 0 bases, the J end by 4 bases, with 14 bases between. The chain's CDR3 is CASSVAQKSVYNEQFF. The CDR3 DNA sequence: TGTGCCAGCAGCGTAGCTCAGAAGAGCGTGTACAATGAGCAGTTCTTC.

This clone appeared once. This sequence joins TRBV28 and TRBJ2-5; D assignment may be TRBD1 or TRBD2 (5 bases each). The assigned J gene may be wrong: the sequence end matches TRBJ2-7 better. CDR1 and CDR2 (germline): MDHEN, SYDVKM. This CDR3 region has 14 residues. The CDR3 DNA sequence: TGTGCCACCTTGGGACCTCACAACTCCTACGAGCAGTACTTC. Translation: CATLGPHNSYEQYF.

The chain's CDR3 is CASSEGQGDSEQYF. CDR3 sequence (DNA): TGTGCCAGCAGTGAGGGGCAGGGAGATTCCGAGCAGTACTTC. J is TRBJ2-7 and V is TRBV2, with D possibly being TRBD1 or TRBD2 (5 bases each). The V end lost 3 bases, the J end lost 6 bases, and 15 bases lay between the germline ends. Germline V gives CDR1 SNHLY, CDR2 FYNNEI. The CDR3 loop spans 14 amino acids. Variable domain in full (rest from reference TRBV2 and TRBJ2-7): EPEVTQTPSHQVTQMGQEVILRCVPISNHLYFYWYRQILGQKVEFLVSFYNNEISEKSEIFDDQFSVERPDGSNFTLKIRSTKLEDSAMYFCASSEGQGDSEQYFGPGTRLTVT.